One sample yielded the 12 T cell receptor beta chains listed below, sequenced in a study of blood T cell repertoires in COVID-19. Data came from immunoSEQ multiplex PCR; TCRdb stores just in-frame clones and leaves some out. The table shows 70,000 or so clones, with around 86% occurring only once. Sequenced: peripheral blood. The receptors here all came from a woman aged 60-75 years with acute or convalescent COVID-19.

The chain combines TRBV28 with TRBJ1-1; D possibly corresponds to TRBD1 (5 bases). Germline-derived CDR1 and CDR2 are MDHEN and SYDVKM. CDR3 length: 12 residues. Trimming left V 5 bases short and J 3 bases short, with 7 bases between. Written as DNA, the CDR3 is TGTGCCAGCAGTAGGGGCCACACTGAAGCTTTCTTT. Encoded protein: CASSRGHTEAFF.

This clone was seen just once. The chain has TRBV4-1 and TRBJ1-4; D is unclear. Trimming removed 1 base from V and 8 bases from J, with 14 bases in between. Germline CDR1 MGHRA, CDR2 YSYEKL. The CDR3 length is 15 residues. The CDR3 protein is CASSQAQLEWEKLFF. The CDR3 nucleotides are TGCGCCAGCAGCCAAGCACAGCTGGAATGGGAAAAACTGTTTTTT.

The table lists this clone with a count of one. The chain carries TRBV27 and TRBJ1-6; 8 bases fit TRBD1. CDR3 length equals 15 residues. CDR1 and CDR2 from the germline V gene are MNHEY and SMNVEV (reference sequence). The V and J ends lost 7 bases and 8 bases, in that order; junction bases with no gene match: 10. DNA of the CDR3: TGTGCCAGCAACCCCTCAGGGGGCACGGATTCACCCCTCCACTTT. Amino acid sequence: CASNPSGGTDSPLHF.

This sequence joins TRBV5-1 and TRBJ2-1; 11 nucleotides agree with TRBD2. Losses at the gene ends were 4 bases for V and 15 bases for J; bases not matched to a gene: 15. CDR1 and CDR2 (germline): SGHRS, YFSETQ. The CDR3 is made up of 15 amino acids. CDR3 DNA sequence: TGCGCCAGCAGCCCTGGACTAGCGGGCCTCACCCAGCGGTTCTTC. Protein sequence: CASSPGLAGLTQRFF.

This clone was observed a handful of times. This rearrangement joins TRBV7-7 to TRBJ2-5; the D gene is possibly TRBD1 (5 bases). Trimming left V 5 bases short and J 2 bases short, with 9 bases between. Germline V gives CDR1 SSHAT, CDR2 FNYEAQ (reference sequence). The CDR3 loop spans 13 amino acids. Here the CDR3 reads CASSVDRQETQYF. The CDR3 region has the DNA TGTGCCAGCAGCGTAGACAGACAAGAGACCCAGTACTTC.

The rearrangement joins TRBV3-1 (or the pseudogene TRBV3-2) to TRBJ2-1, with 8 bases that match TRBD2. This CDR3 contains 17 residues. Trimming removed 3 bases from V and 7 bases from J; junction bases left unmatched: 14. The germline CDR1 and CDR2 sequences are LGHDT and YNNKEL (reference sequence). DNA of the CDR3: TGTGCCAGCAGCCACTCTACAGCGGGGGATACGAGAAATGAGCAGTTCTTC. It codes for CASSHSTAGDTRNEQFF.

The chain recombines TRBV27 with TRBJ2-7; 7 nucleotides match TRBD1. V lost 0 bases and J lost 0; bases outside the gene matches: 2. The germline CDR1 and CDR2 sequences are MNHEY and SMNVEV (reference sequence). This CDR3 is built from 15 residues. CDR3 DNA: TGTGCCAGCAGTTTATCAGCAGGGGGCTCCTACGAGCAGTACTTC. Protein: CASSLSAGGSYEQYF.

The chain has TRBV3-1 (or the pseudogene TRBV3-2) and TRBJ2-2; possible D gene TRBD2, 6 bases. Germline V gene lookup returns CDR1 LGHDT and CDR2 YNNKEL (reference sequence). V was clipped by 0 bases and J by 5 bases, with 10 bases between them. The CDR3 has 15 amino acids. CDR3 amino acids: CASSQDHGGTGELFF. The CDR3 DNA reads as TGTGCCAGCAGCCAAGATCACGGGGGTACCGGGGAGCTGTTTTTT.

For the CDR3, the DNA is TGTGCCAGCAGCTTTGAGGCGCAGGGCTACGAGCAGTACTTC. It specifies CASSFEAQGYEQYF. V is TRBV5-4 and J is TRBJ2-7; perhaps TRBD1 as D (5 bases). This CDR3 contains 14 residues. The V gene lost 2 bases and the J gene lost 3 bases, with 12 bases spanning the gap. Germline V lookup: CDR1 SGHNT, CDR2 YYREEE (reference sequence).

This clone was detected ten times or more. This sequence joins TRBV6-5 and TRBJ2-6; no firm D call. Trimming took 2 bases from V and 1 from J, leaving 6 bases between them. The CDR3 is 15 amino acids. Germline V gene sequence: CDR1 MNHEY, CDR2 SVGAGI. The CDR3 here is CASSYQISGANVLTF. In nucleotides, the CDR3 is TGTGCCAGCAGTTACCAGATTTCTGGGGCCAACGTCCTGACTTTC.

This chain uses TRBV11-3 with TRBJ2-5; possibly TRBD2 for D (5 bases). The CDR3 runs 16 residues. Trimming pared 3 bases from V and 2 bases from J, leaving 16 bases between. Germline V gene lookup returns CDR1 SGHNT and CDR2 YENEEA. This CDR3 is CASSLRSGKVQETQYF. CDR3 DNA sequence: TGTGCCAGCAGCTTGAGAAGCGGAAAAGTACAAGAGACCCAGTACTTC. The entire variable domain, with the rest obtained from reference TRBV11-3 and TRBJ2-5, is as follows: EAGVVQSPRYKIIEKKQPVAFWCNPISGHNTLYWYLQNLGQGPELLIRYENEEAVDDSQLPKDRFSAERLKGVDSTLKIQPAELGDSAVYLCASSLRSGKVQETQYFGPGTRLLVL.

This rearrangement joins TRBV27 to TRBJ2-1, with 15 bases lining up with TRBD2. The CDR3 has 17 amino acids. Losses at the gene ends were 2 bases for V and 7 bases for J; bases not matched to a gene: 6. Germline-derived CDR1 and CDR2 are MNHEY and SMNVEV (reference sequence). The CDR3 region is CASSLRTSGGAGNEQFF. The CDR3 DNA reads TGTGCCAGCAGTTTAAGGACTAGCGGGGGGGCAGGGAATGAGCAGTTCTTC.